This TCR beta chain was found in a study of PD-1 blockade in classical Hodgkin lymphoma. Assay used: immunoSEQ multiplex PCR; TCRdb lists only in-frame clones, some missing. The sample comprises about 84,000 clones, approximately 88% of which are singletons, and around 20% rests with the top ten. Each patient relapsed following autologous stem cell transplantation, and prior brentuximab vedotin exposure differed. Trimming took 5 bases from V and 2 from J, leaving 16 bases between them. CDR3 length equals 15 residues. Germline assignment: CDR1 MNHEY and CDR2 SVGAGI. The sample was peripheral blood mononuclear cells (PBMCs), taken at baseline. The rearrangement joins TRBV6-5 to TRBJ2-7, with D perhaps matching TRBD1 (5 bases). The receptor was derived from a human donor with classical Hodgkin lymphoma. CDR3 nucleotides: TGTGCCAGCAGTCCGACAGCCTACCTCACCTACGAGCAGTACTTC. Amino acids: CASSPTAYLTYEQYF.